The entry that follows covers one T cell receptor beta chain sequence. Its target antigen remains unknown. No base quality information exists; no much larger clone differs at one position. V is pared back by 6 bases and J by 1 base, with 10 bases lying between the germline termini. The germline V gene (reference sequence) specifies MNHEY as CDR1 and SMNVEV as CDR2. The cysteine opens and the phenylalanine closes a CDR3 of 14 amino acids. Just CDR3 DNA is preserved here, 42 bases in frame from base 1. Library preparation employed 5' RACE. Sequencing relied on an Illumina HiSeq 2500. A second about 6 to 11 cycle PCR used a sample-barcoded 5' primer and a J-beta primer mix. Each TCR beta cDNA molecule received a unique molecular identifier from a template-switch 5' adaptor carrying 12 random nucleotides. Each sample yielded at least 2.5 million CDR3-containing paired-end reads. First-strand cDNA synthesis was performed from all RNA using the Mint cDNA synthesis kit, with priming by a TRBC-specific oligonucleotide. Following uracil-DNA glycosylase treatment, a first 18-cycle PCR with universal primers M1SS and BC2_uni_R was performed on all cDNA. Concerning the study's data processing: Normalization of each sample was performed by random selection of 1 million high-quality reads, each carrying a distinct molecular identifier. Instead of being binned into consensus sequences, reads that shared molecular identifiers were thrown out. CDR3 identification, clonotype clustering and error correction used MiTCR with a Q25 quality threshold and the strictest error-elimination algorithm. Lower-bound total TCR beta diversity was estimated with a nonparametric unseen species model using Euler transformation. The public reads were quality trimmed at Q25 with fastp and then assembled into clones with MiXCR by TCRdb, keeping productive beta chains. Rows merge per CDR3 protein into single entries with the most common DNA and genes. TCRdb, rather than the study authors, made the V and J calls. The sample table contains roughly 930,000 distinct CDR3 sequences; only one count was recorded for 48% of them. Roughly 13% of the sample comes from the top ten.

The roughly 39 donors, aged 6 to 90 years, were systemically healthy Caucasian individuals from Russia. Around 9.8 milliliters of peripheral blood were collected from each donor into EDTA-treated Vacutainer tubes. Ficoll-Paque density-gradient centrifugation was used to isolate PBMCs, with at least 7 million obtained per sample. Total RNA, at least 5 micrograms per sample, was extracted from PBMCs with Trizol reagent. For every donor, an aliquot of PBMCs went through flow cytometry to measure the percentages of naive CD45RAhigh/CD27high T cells. The data belong to a study of blood T cells in healthy people across ages (dated by TCRdb to the mid-2010s). About the full investigation: In model experiments, template switching captured roughly one uniquely barcoded TCR beta cDNA molecule for every two T cells. Donors of different ages were randomly distributed across sequencing lanes to avoid experimental bias. The donors were split into four age groups: young (average about 16 years), middle-aged (more than 35), aged (more than 55) and long-lived (roughly 77). Two additional independent replicas of 1 million unique cDNA reads from the same blood draw were analyzed for two donors (one aged 18 to 29 and one aged 80 or older). The study measured age-related changes in TCR beta repertoire diversity using deep sequencing normalized with unique cDNA molecular identifiers. Beyond this particular receptor, the publication reports: Total diversity estimates from one million sequenced T cells were considered lower bounds and underestimates. As age increased, observed TCR beta diversity per million T cells dropped in a roughly linear way, and a significant reduction was already evident by age about 40. The percentage of naive T cells measured by flow cytometry correlated strongly with observed TCR beta diversity. Compared with the aged group, the long-lived group had more naive CD4+ T cells, fewer expanded clones and increased TCR diversity, a pattern suggesting age selection. Because profiling used bulk unsorted PBMCs, naive and antigen-experienced compartments could not be compared conclusively. Because the CMV infection status of the donors was unknown, age-related changes in expanded clonotypes may potentially have been confounded.

The sample was blood. The sequence derives from a man under 40 in good health. The chain links TRBV27 with TRBJ2-1; the best D guess is TRBD2, with 5 bases matching. The base sequence is TGTGCCAGCAGCTGGGAGTTATCCTACAATGAGCAGTTCTTC. Translation gives CASSWELSYNEQFF.